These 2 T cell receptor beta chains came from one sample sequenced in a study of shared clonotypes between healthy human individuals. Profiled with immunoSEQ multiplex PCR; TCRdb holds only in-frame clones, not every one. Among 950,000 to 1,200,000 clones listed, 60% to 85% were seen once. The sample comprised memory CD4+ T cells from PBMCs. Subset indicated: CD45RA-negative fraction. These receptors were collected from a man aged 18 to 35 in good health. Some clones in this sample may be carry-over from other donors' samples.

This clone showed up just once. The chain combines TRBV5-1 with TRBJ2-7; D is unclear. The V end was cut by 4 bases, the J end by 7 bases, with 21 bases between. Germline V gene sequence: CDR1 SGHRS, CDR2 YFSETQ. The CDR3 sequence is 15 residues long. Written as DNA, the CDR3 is TGCGCCAGCAGCCCCCGGCAGGCCGCGGTAGAAGAGCAGTACTTC. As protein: CASSPRQAAVEEQYF.

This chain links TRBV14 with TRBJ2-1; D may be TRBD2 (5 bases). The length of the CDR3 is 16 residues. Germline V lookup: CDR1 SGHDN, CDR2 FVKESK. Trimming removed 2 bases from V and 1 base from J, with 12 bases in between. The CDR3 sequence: CASSQPSRGSYNEQFF. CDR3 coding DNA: TGTGCCAGCAGCCAACCATCTCGGGGTTCCTACAATGAGCAGTTCTTC. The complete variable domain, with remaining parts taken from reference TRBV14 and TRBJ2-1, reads EAGVTQFPSHSVIEKGQTVTLRCDPISGHDNLYWYRRVMGKEIKFLLHFVKESKQDESGMPNNRFLAERTGGTYSTLKVQPAELEDSGVYFCASSQPSRGSYNEQFFGPGTRLTVL.